The 23 T cell receptor beta chains listed next were all sequenced from one sample in a study of blood T cell repertoires in COVID-19. Repertoires were generated with immunoSEQ multiplex PCR, while TCRdb's copy carries only in-frame clones and drops some. The repertoire includes about 92,000 clones, about two thirds of them detected once, and approximately 23% sits in the top ten. Sequencing was performed on peripheral blood. The receptors here all came from a woman aged 55-70 years in a cohort sampled during active or convalescent COVID-19.

V gene TRBV10-1 combines with J gene TRBJ2-7, with a possible D match to TRBD1 (5 bases). Germline-derived CDR1 and CDR2 are WNHNN and SYGVQD (reference sequence). V lost 4 bases and J 2 bases, leaving 21 bases between the germline ends. The CDR3 runs to 17 residues. The CDR3 loop reads CASSAQTGHLSPYEQYF. The CDR3 coding sequence is TGCGCCAGCAGTGCACAAACAGGACACCTTTCCCCCTACGAGCAGTACTTC.

The chain joins TRBV9 to TRBJ2-1; 8 bases map to TRBD2. Trimming took 0 bases from V and 3 from J; bases not matched to a gene: 5. Germline loops: CDR1 SGDLS, CDR2 YYNGEE. CDR3 length equals 16 residues. CDR3 DNA sequence: TGTGCCAGCAGCGTAGTGGCGGGGGGCCACTACAATGAGCAGTTCTTC. Protein: CASSVVAGGHYNEQFF.

The rearrangement links TRBV28 to TRBJ2-2, with a tentative D call TRBD2 (6 bases). The germline CDR1 and CDR2 sequences are MDHEN and SYDVKM. The V gene lost 3 bases and the J gene lost 2 bases, with 10 bases spanning the gap. This CDR3 comprises 15 residues. CDR3: CASSFGGTNTGELFF. In DNA form, the CDR3 reads TGTGCCAGCAGTTTCGGGGGAACCAACACCGGGGAGCTGTTTTTT.

In this sample, this clone turned up a few times. This chain uses TRBV4-1 with TRBJ1-1, with 10 bases aligning to TRBD1. Germline CDR1 MGHRA, CDR2 YSYEKL. Unmatched junction bases numbered 4, after V lost 4 bases and J lost 5 bases. This CDR3 spans 14 amino acids. CDR3 amino acids: CASSPGTGVTEAFF. The CDR3 DNA sequence: TGCGCCAGCAGCCCCGGGACAGGGGTAACTGAAGCTTTCTTT.

The gene calls are TRBV7-8 and TRBJ2-2; 10 bases fit TRBD2. The V segment lost 4 bases and the J segment 8 bases; nucleotides outside the gene matches: 7. The CDR3 contains 15 residues. Germline V gives CDR1 SGHVS, CDR2 FQNEAQ. CDR3 sequence: CASSSTSGVLGELFF. As DNA, the CDR3 is TGTGCCAGCAGCTCCACTAGCGGGGTTCTAGGGGAGCTGTTTTTT. The full variable domain, rest sourced from reference TRBV7-8 and TRBJ2-2, is GAGVSQSPRYKVAKRGQDVALRCDPISGHVSLFWYQQALGQGPEFLTYFQNEAQLDKSGLPSDRFFAERPEGSVSTLKIQRTQQEDSAVYLCASSSTSGVLGELFFGEGSRLTVL.

The chain is built from TRBV2 and TRBJ2-5, with 9 bases that match TRBD1. CDR1 and CDR2 from the germline V gene are SNHLY and FYNNEI. The junction had 11 bases not matched to a gene; V was cut back by 5 bases and J by 4 bases. The CDR3 loop spans 16 amino acids. CDR3 sequence: CASSPTIQGARETQYF. CDR3 DNA sequence: TGTGCCAGCAGTCCTACCATACAGGGGGCTAGAGAGACCCAGTACTTC.

The chain is built from TRBV25-1 and TRBJ1-2, with D possibly matching TRBD1 (6 bases). CDR3 size: 12 residues. V gave up 3 bases and J gave up 5 bases, with 7 bases separating them. Per germline, CDR1 MGHDK and CDR2 SYGVNS. The DNA of the CDR3 is TGTGCCAGCAGTGAGACAGGTTATGGCTACACCTTC. Translation: CASSETGYGYTF.

The chain recombines TRBV6-5 with TRBJ2-1, with TRBD2 identical over 13 bases. CDR1 is MNHEY, CDR2 SVGAGI, per germline. The CDR3 spans 14 residues. J was trimmed by 9 bases and V by 9 bases; bases with no gene match: 8. Written as DNA, the CDR3 is TGTGCCAGTATTAGGACTAGCGGGGGTGGTGAGCAGTTCTTC. Translated, it gives CASIRTSGGGEQFF.

This chain uses TRBV28 with TRBJ1-1; unclear D gene. The CDR3 consists of 14 residues. V lost 6 bases and J lost 2, with 13 bases in between. Germline V gene data show CDR1 as MDHEN and CDR2 as SYDVKM. For the CDR3, the DNA is TGTGCCAGCAGGCCCACGACGGGAAACACTGAAGCTTTCTTT. This gives the protein CASRPTTGNTEAFF.

This chain connects TRBV7-6 to TRBJ2-7, with 11 bases matching TRBD2. The germline V gene has CDR1 SGHVS and CDR2 FNYEAQ. CDR3 length: 16 residues. After removal of 5 bases from V and 2 bases from J, the junction contained 8 bases not matched to a gene. The CDR3: CASSPSPGLAAYEQYF. The CDR3, as DNA: TGTGCCAGCAGCCCCAGCCCGGGACTAGCGGCCTACGAGCAGTACTTC.

This clone was seen only a few times. The chain has TRBV6-5 and TRBJ1-2, with TRBD1 as a possible D gene (6 bases). CDR3 size: 13 residues. CDR1 MNHEY and CDR2 SVGAGI come from the germline V gene. Trimming pared 6 bases from V and 5 bases from J, leaving 13 bases between. The CDR3 loop reads CASSSTGAYGYTF. As DNA, the CDR3 is TGTGCCAGCAGCTCGACAGGAGCGTATGGCTACACCTTC.

The chain uses TRBV7-9 and TRBJ1-5; TRBD1 aligns across 8 bases. The CDR3 is 16 residues long. V shed 5 bases, J shed 4 bases, and the junction held 10 bases outside the gene matches. The germline V gene encodes CDR1 SEHNR and CDR2 FQNEAQ (reference sequence). CDR3 residues: CASSPTGTGGNQPQHF. The DNA for the CDR3 is TGTGCCAGCAGCCCGACCGGAACAGGGGGGAATCAGCCCCAGCATTTT.

The rearrangement joins TRBV1 to TRBJ2-1; TRBD2 reflects the table's D call only, with no check against the DNA. TRBV1 is classified as a pseudogene. The CDR3 length is 19 residues. The CDR3 here is CTSSQAGGDSGGSYNEQFF. CDR3 DNA sequence: TGCACCAGCAGCCAAGCAGGGGGCGATAGCGGGGGGTCTTACAATGAGCAGTTCTTC.

This clone showed up just once. The CDR3 DNA sequence: TGTGCCAGCAGTTTGTACAGGGGAGGCACTGAAGCTTTCTTT. Its protein product is CASSLYRGGTEAFF. The chain is built from TRBV27 and TRBJ1-1, with 7 positions matching TRBD1. J lost 4 bases, V lost 3 bases, and 5 bases had no gene match. The germline CDR1 and CDR2 sequences are MNHEY and SMNVEV (reference sequence). The CDR3 covers 14 residues.

The V gene is TRBV5-1, the J gene TRBJ2-3; D is unclear. Germline loops: CDR1 SGHRS, CDR2 YFSETQ. CDR3 length: 14 residues. V shed 5 bases and J shed 1 base, with 11 bases lying between them. The DNA of the CDR3 is TGCGCCAGCAGTTCGGTCGGTCGCACAGATACGCAGTATTTT. Translating it yields CASSSVGRTDTQYF.

The chain links TRBV25-1 to TRBJ1-2; TRBD1 agrees at 8 bases. Germline V CDR1 and CDR2: MGHDK, SYGVNS. There are 14 residues in the CDR3. Trimming cost V 1 base and J 4 bases; bases outside gene matches: 2. The CDR3 protein is CASSESGTGYGYTF. The CDR3 DNA sequence: TGTGCCAGCAGTGAATCCGGGACAGGCTATGGCTACACCTTC.

The chain has TRBV5-1 and TRBJ2-3; perhaps TRBD1 as D (6 bases). The CDR3 spans 14 residues. Germline V gives CDR1 SGHRS, CDR2 YFSETQ. Trimming shortened V by 4 bases and J by 4 bases, and 13 bases separated the two germline ends. The CDR3, as DNA: TGCGCCAGCAGCCAACAGGGAATTGCAGATACGCAGTATTTT. Translation gives CASSQQGIADTQYF.

This chain connects TRBV4-2 to TRBJ1-2, with a tentative D call TRBD1 (6 bases). Per the germline V gene, CDR1 is LGHNA and CDR2 is YNFKEQ. V gave up 1 base and J gave up 2 bases, with 14 bases separating them. This CDR3 is 16 amino acids long. The CDR3 DNA is TGTGCCAGCAGCCAAGGATCGGGGACACAGAACTATGGCTACACCTTC. This translates into CASSQGSGTQNYGYTF.

The chain uses TRBV11-2 and TRBJ2-1; D is perhaps TRBD1 (6 bases). V gave up 4 bases and J gave up 5 bases, with 18 bases separating them. The length of the CDR3 is 16 residues. Germline loops: CDR1 SGHAT, CDR2 FQNNGV. The CDR3 region has the DNA TGTGCCAGCAGCTATTCAGGGGCGCGGATACACAATGAGCAGTTCTTC. It codes for CASSYSGARIHNEQFF.

The gene calls are TRBV19 and TRBJ2-7, with D hard to call. The CDR3 has 14 residues. Trimming shortened V by 5 bases and J by 3 bases, and 14 bases separated the two germline ends. Germline values: CDR1 LNHDA, CDR2 SQIVND (reference sequence). DNA for the CDR3: TGTGCCAGTAGTGTCTCGTTTGAGTTCTACGAGCAGTACTTC. Its translation: CASSVSFEFYEQYF.

This chain links TRBV4-3 with TRBJ2-1; TRBD2 matches 10 bases. The CDR3 sequence is 14 residues long. Per germline, CDR1 LGHNA and CDR2 YSLEER. V lost 4 bases, J lost 5 bases, and 2 bases stayed unmatched. The CDR3 DNA reads as TGCGCCAGCAGCCGGACTAGCGGAAACAATGAGCAGTTCTTC. Protein product: CASSRTSGNNEQFF.

Relative to its sample, this clone is medium-sized. The V and J genes are TRBV5-1 and TRBJ1-2, with D possibly matching TRBD1 (6 bases). CDR3 length: 18 amino acids. V was cut by 0 bases and J by 0 bases, with 18 bases left in between. Germline V lookup: CDR1 SGHRS, CDR2 YFSETQ. CDR3 DNA sequence: TGCGCCAGCAGCTTGGTGCCAAGACAGGCCGGACCTAACTATGGCTACACCTTC. It codes for CASSLVPRQAGPNYGYTF.

The V call is TRBV2, the J call TRBJ2-1, with D possibly matching TRBD1 (7 bases). This CDR3 has 15 amino acids. Germline CDR1 SNHLY, CDR2 FYNNEI. Trimming took off 6 bases at V and 4 bases at J, with 16 bases between the two ends. In DNA, the CDR3 is TGTGCCAGCAGCGAGACAGGGAGGAAGTACAATGAGCAGTTCTTC. It is translated as CASSETGRKYNEQFF.